These 19 T cell receptor beta chains came from one sample sequenced in a study of cytomegalovirus exposure and HLA in healthy donors. 60 Vbeta and 13 Jbeta primers were used in PCR. TCRdb keeps only in-frame clones here, not all; method: immunoSEQ multiplex PCR. The sample lists fewer than 200,000 clones, about 13% occurring once. The sequenced material came from PBMCs. The source of these receptors is a man aged 50 to 59 in good health and CMV-seropositive.

The chain has TRBV7-2 and TRBJ1-1; D is unresolved. Germline V gene data show CDR1 as SGHTA and CDR2 as FQGNSA. This CDR3 contains 14 residues. V was pared by 3 bases and J by 1 base, with 9 bases between. CDR3: CASSFTSQNTEAFF. The CDR3 bases are TGTGCCAGCAGCTTTACATCTCAGAACACTGAAGCTTTCTTT.

This clone was seen a few times. The chain couples TRBV13 to TRBJ2-3, with D maybe TRBD2 (6 bases). Per germline, CDR1 PRHDT and CDR2 FYEKMQ (reference sequence). The V and J ends lost 5 bases and 4 bases respectively, with 13 bases between them. CDR3 size: 14 residues. CDR3 nucleotides: TGTGCCAGCAGCCCTACGGGGGTATCAGATACGCAGTATTTT. Protein product: CASSPTGVSDTQYF.

The V gene is TRBV13, the J gene TRBJ1-2, with a possible D match to TRBD1 (5 bases). The CDR3 spans 14 residues. The V gene's germline CDR1 is PRHDT and CDR2 FYEKMQ (reference sequence). Trimming took off 1 base at V and 4 bases at J, with 10 bases between the two ends. The CDR3 region has the DNA TGTGCCAGCAGCTTAGTGCGGGGCTCCTATGGCTACACCTTC. Its protein is CASSLVRGSYGYTF.

This clone came up a few times. The chain is built from TRBV9 and TRBJ2-3; 8 bases align to TRBD2. This CDR3 spans 16 amino acids. Looked up from germline, CDR1 is SGDLS and CDR2 is YYNGEE. The trim removed 10 bases at V and 0 bases at J, leaving 13 bases unmatched. CDR3 protein: CAGRTGGNDSTDTQYF. CDR3 DNA: TGTGCCGGAAGAACGGGGGGGAATGATAGCACAGATACGCAGTATTTT.

There are a few counts of this clone. J is TRBJ2-7 and V is TRBV28; 9 bases match TRBD1. CDR1 is MDHEN and CDR2 is SYDVKM in the germline V gene. The ends lost 3 bases at V and 2 bases at J; junction bases unmatched: 2. The length of the CDR3 is 14 residues. In DNA, the CDR3 is TGTGCCAGCAGTTTTGGACAGGGGACCTACGAGCAGTACGTC. Translating gives CASSFGQGTYEQYV.

This chain uses TRBV28 with TRBJ2-5; no clear D. Germline CDR1 is MDHEN and CDR2 is SYDVKM. Trimming removed 7 bases at V and 4 bases at J, with 4 bases between. This CDR3 is built from 10 residues. The CDR3 here is CASNGETQYF. The CDR3 region has the DNA TGTGCCAGCAACGGAGAGACCCAGTACTTC.

This clone appeared a few times. Written as DNA, the CDR3 is TGTGCCAGCAGTGAAGAAGGCGGGGGGGTCGAGACCCAGTACTTC. The encoded protein is CASSEEGGGVETQYF. V usage is TRBV2 and J usage is TRBJ2-5; 9 nucleotides line up with TRBD2. The CDR3 length is 15 residues. Germline loops: CDR1 SNHLY, CDR2 FYNNEI. V was clipped by 1 base and J by 5 bases; unmatched bases: 5.

The rearrangement joins TRBV7-9 to TRBJ2-7, with 9 bases lining up with TRBD1. CDR1 SEHNR and CDR2 FQNEAQ come from the germline V gene (reference sequence). The length of the CDR3 is 17 residues. Unmatched junction bases numbered 13, after V lost 5 bases and J lost 2 bases. The CDR3 protein is CASSGTGTGRFPYEQYF. Written as DNA, the CDR3 is TGTGCCAGCAGCGGCACCGGGACAGGGAGATTCCCCTACGAGCAGTACTTC.

This clone has only a few counts. V and J are TRBV20-1 and TRBJ2-5; D is perhaps TRBD2 (5 bases). V lost 7 bases, J lost 2 bases, and 8 bases lay in between. The CDR3 is 11 amino acids. The germline V gene has CDR1 DFQATT and CDR2 SNEGSKA (reference sequence). CDR3 DNA sequence: TGCAGTGGGACTGATCAAGAGACCCAGTACTTC. It codes for CSGTDQETQYF.

This clone was seen more than once but under ten times. J is TRBJ2-7 and V is TRBV13, with TRBD1 matching 7 bases. The CDR3 length is 14 residues. J gave up 2 bases and V 5 bases, and 6 bases lay outside the gene matches. Per germline, CDR1 PRHDT and CDR2 FYEKMQ (reference sequence). The CDR3 DNA reads as TGTGCCAGCAGCGAGACAGGGACGGCCTACGAGCAGTACGTC. Encoded protein: CASSETGTAYEQYV.

This sequence joins TRBV6-1 and TRBJ1-2; TRBD1 agrees at 7 bases. The germline V gene encodes CDR1 MNHNS and CDR2 SASEGT. The CDR3 consists of 11 residues. V gave up 10 bases and J gave up 4 bases; unmatched junction bases: 3. The CDR3 sequence: CAITGVYGYTF. As DNA, the CDR3 is TGTGCCATCACAGGGGTCTATGGCTACACCTTC.

The chain uses TRBV4-3 and TRBJ2-2; 7 bases map to TRBD1. Germline CDR1 LGHNA, CDR2 YSLEER. Germline trimming cut 4 bases from V and 4 bases from J; bases unmatched to any gene: 6. The CDR3 length is 15 residues. The CDR3 spells CASSPLAGGTGELFF. The CDR3 DNA reads as TGCGCCAGCAGCCCGCTGGCAGGGGGCACCGGGGAGCTGTTTTTT.

The chain joins TRBV5-1 to TRBJ2-1, with D possibly matching TRBD1 (5 bases). Germline lookup yields CDR1 SGHRS and CDR2 YFSETQ. V gave up 0 bases and J gave up 12 bases, with 7 bases separating them. The CDR3 is made up of 11 amino acids. The CDR3 protein is CASSLEGAQFF. The DNA of the CDR3 is TGCGCCAGCAGCTTGGAAGGGGCGCAGTTCTTC.

The chain is built from TRBV5-4 and TRBJ2-1; D gene ambiguous. Trimming cost V 0 bases and J 7 bases, with 5 bases left between them. Germline CDR1 reads SGHNT; CDR2 reads YYREEE (reference sequence). The CDR3 sequence is 12 residues long. CDR3 bases: TGTGCCAGCAGCTTGGAGCGTAATGAGCAGTTCTTC. The encoded protein is CASSLERNEQFF.

The CDR3 DNA sequence: TGTGCCAGCTCACCTGATCTCGGCAGGGGGAACACTGAAGCTTTCTTT. Translating gives CASSPDLGRGNTEAFF. This chain connects TRBV18 to TRBJ1-1, with a weak D call TRBD1 (6 bases). The length of the CDR3 is 16 residues. The germline gives CDR1 KGHSH, CDR2 LQKENI. Trimming removed 3 bases from V and 1 base from J, with 15 bases in between. Looking up the rest from reference TRBV18 and TRBJ1-1 gives the full variable domain: NAGVMQNPRHLVRRRGQEARLRCSPMKGHSHVYWYRQLPEEGLKFMVYLQKENIIDESGMPKERFSAEFPKEGPSILRIQQVVRGDSAAYFCASSPDLGRGNTEAFFGQGTRLTVV.

This clone occurred a few times. This chain connects TRBV19 to TRBJ2-3, with TRBD2 matching over 12 bases. CDR1 is LNHDA, CDR2 SQIVND, per germline (reference sequence). The CDR3 extends over 17 amino acids. With V trimmed by 3 bases and J by 3 bases, 7 bases remained unmatched. CDR3 sequence reads: CASSMASGGAGTDTQYF. In nucleotides, the CDR3 is TGTGCCAGTAGTATGGCTAGCGGGGGGGCGGGGACAGATACGCAGTATTTT.

The CDR3 reads CASSESTGMYSPLHF. CDR3 coding DNA: TGTGCCAGCAGTGAGTCGACAGGGATGTATTCACCCCTCCACTTT. The rearrangement uses TRBV2 and TRBJ1-6; 7 bases fit TRBD1. J lost 8 bases, V lost 3 bases, and 7 bases had no gene match. Germline assignment: CDR1 SNHLY and CDR2 FYNNEI. The CDR3 loop spans 15 amino acids.

In DNA, the CDR3 is TGTGCCAGCAGTTTAAGGGGGCCTGGAAACACCATATATTTT. Protein sequence: CASSLRGPGNTIYF. The chain uses TRBV28 and TRBJ1-3; 7 bases are shared with TRBD1. The CDR3 has 14 residues. Germline V gene data show CDR1 as MDHEN and CDR2 as SYDVKM. J was trimmed by 2 bases and V by 2 bases; bases with no gene match: 0.

The table lists this clone with a few counts. In DNA form, the CDR3 reads TGTGCCAGCAGTAACAGAGAAACGAAGACCTTC. This codes for CASSNRETKTF. The chain couples TRBV6-5 to TRBJ1-2; no firm D call. Trimming stripped 5 bases from V and 14 bases from J, with 15 bases between. This CDR3 comprises 11 residues. The germline V gene encodes CDR1 MNHEY and CDR2 SVGAGI.